This entry describes one T cell receptor beta chain. No antigen is known for it. Amplification used 60 Vbeta primers and 13 Jbeta primers. Generated by immunoSEQ multiplex PCR, the TCRdb table keeps only in-frame clones and is missing some. Altogether some 120,000 clones are present, 80% to 90% being singletons, with the ten largest covering 3%. Though nominally healthy at sampling, donors likely had unrecorded immune exposures. The record originates from a study of cytomegalovirus exposure and HLA in healthy donors. Study results and limitations: In a later analysis, a missense DCLRE1C variant was linked to TCR beta V- and J-gene trimming. A classifier reportedly called cytomegalovirus status with high sensitivity and specificity. An analysis done earlier found most TCR beta V segments productive about 87% or about 30% of the time.

Germline assignment: CDR1 SNHLY and CDR2 FYNNEI. The CDR3 contains 12 residues. V lost 8 bases and J 3 bases, leaving 11 bases between the germline ends. The source of this sequence is a woman under 30 in good health and CMV-seropositive. The rearrangement joins TRBV2 to TRBJ2-7; a weak D match, TRBD1 (6 bases). The sequenced sample consisted of PBMCs. CDR3 loop: CASGRTVYEQYF. As DNA, the CDR3 is TGTGCCAGCGGCCGGACAGTCTACGAGCAGTACTTC. The complete variable domain, with remaining parts taken from reference TRBV2 and TRBJ2-7, reads EPEVTQTPSHQVTQMGQEVILRCVPISNHLYFYWYRQILGQKVEFLVSFYNNEISEKSEIFDDQFSVERPDGSNFTLKIRSTKLEDSAMYFCASGRTVYEQYFGPGTRLTVT.